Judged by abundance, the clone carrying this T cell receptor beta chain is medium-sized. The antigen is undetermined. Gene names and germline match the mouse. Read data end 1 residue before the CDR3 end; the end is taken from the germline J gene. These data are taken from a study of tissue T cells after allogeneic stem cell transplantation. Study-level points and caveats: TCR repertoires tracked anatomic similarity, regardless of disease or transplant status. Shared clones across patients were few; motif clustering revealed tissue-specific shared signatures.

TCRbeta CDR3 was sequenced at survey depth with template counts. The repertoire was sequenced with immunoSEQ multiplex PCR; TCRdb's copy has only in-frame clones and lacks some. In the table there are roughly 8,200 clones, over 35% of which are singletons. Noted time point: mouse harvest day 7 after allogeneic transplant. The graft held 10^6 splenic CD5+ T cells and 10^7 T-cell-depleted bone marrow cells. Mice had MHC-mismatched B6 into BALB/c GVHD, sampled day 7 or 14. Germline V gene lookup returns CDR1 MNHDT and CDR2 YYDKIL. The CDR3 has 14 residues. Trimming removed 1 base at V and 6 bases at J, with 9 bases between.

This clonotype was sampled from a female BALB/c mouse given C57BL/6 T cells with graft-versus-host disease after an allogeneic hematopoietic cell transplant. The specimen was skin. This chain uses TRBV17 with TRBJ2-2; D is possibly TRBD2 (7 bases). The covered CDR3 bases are TGTGCTAGCAGTAGAGTTGGGGGGCCCGGGCAGCTCTAC. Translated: CASSRVGGPGQLY. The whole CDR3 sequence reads CASSRVGGPGQLYF.